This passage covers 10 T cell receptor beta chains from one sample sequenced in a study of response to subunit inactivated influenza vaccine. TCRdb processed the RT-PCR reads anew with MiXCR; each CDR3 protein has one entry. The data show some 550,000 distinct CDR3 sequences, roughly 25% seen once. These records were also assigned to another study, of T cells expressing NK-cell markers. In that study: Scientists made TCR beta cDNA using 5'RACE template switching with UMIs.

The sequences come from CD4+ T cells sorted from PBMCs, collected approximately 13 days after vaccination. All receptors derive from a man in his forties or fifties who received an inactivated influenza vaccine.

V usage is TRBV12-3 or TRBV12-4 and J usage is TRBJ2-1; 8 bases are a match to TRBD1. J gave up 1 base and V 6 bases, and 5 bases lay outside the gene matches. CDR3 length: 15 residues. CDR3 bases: TGTGCCAGCAGGAGGACAGGGTGGTCCTACAATGAGCAGTTCTTC. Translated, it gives CASRRTGWSYNEQFF.

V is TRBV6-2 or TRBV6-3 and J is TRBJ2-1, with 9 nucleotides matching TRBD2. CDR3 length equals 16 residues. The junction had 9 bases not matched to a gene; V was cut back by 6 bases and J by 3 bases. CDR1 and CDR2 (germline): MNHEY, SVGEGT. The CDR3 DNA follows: TGTGCCAGCAGGAAAGTTAGCGGGGGTGTCTACAATGAGCAGTTCTTC. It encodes CASRKVSGGVYNEQFF.

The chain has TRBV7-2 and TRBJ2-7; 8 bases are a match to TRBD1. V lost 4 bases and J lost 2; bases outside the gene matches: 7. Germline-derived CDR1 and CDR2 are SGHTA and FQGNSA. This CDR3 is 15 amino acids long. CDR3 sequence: CASSWTGTGPYEQYF. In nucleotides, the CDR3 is TGTGCCAGCAGCTGGACCGGGACAGGACCCTACGAGCAGTACTTC.

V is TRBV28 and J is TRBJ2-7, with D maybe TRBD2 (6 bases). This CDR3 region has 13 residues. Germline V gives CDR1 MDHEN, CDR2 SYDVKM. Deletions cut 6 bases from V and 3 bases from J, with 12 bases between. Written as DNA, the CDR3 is TGTGCCAGCAGACGGGAGATGGGCTACGAGCAGTACTTC. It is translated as CASRREMGYEQYF.

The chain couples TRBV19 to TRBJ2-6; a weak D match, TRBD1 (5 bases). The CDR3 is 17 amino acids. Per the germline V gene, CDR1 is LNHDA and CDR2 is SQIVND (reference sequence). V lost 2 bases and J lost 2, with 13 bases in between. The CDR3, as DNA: TGTGCCAGTAGTATATCACCGGCAGGGCCTGGGGCCAACGTCCTGACTTTC. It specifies CASSISPAGPGANVLTF.

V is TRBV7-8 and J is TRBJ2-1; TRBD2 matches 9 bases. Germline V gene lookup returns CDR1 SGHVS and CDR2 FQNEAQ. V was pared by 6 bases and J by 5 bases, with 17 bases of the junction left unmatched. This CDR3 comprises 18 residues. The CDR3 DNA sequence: TGTGCCAGCAGTACCCCGACTTGGCGGGAGGGCCTTGACAATGAGCAGTTCTTC. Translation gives CASSTPTWREGLDNEQFF.

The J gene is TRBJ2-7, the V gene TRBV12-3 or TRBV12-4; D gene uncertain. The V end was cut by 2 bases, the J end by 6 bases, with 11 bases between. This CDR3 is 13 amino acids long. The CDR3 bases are TGTGCCAGCAGTTTATCAGGTCGAGCCGAGCAGTACTTC. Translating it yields CASSLSGRAEQYF.

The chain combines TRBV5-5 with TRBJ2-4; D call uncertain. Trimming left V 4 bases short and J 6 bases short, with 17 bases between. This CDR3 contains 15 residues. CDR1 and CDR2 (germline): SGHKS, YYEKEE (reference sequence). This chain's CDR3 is CASSPLGPAPNIQYF. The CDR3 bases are TGTGCCAGCAGCCCCCTAGGTCCGGCCCCAAACATTCAGTACTTC.

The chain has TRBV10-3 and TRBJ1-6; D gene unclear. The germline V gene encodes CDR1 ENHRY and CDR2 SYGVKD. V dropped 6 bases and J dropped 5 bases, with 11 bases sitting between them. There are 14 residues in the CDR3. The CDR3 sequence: CAIRSSSDNSPLHF. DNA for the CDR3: TGTGCCATCAGATCTTCGAGCGATAATTCACCCCTCCACTTT.

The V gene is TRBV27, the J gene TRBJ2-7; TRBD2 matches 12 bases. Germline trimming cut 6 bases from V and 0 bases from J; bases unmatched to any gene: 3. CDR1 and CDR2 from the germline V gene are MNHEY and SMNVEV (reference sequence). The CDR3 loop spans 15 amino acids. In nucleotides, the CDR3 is TGTGCCAGCAGATCGGGACTAGCGGGCTCCTACGAGCAGTACTTC. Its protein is CASRSGLAGSYEQYF.